These 6 T cell receptor beta chains were sequenced from one sample in a study of technical replicates of blood from a few donors. Profiled with immunoSEQ multiplex PCR; TCRdb holds only in-frame clones, not every one. Of approximately 81,000 clones listed, roughly 77% are singletons. The sequenced sample consisted of PBMCs. The receptor source for this set is a human donor in good health. Some clones in this sample may be carry-over from other donors' samples.

This chain links TRBV19 with TRBJ2-5; TRBD1 might be the D (5 bases). V was trimmed by 9 bases and J by 5 bases, leaving 13 bases between them. CDR1 and CDR2 (germline): LNHDA, SQIVND (reference sequence). The CDR3 consists of 12 residues. The CDR3 sequence is CASGRAGETQYF. CDR3 coding DNA: TGTGCCAGCGGACGGGCAGGGGAGACCCAGTACTTC.

The V call is TRBV7-9, the J call TRBJ1-1; D is unresolved. V was cut by 4 bases and J by 3 bases, with 15 bases left in between. Per the germline V gene, CDR1 is SEHNR and CDR2 is FQNEAQ (reference sequence). The CDR3 has 15 residues. The chain's CDR3 is CASSYAGRVDTEAFF. The CDR3 DNA follows: TGTGCCAGCAGCTACGCGGGTCGGGTTGACACTGAAGCTTTCTTT. The full variable domain, completed using reference TRBV7-9 and TRBJ1-1, is DTGVSQNPRHKITKRGQNVTFRCDPISEHNRLYWYRQTLGQGPEFLTYFQNEAQLEKSRLLSDRFSAERPKGSFSTLEIQRTEQGDSAMYLCASSYAGRVDTEAFFGQGTRLTVV.

The chain has TRBV5-6 and TRBJ1-6; D is possibly TRBD1 (5 bases). Germline CDR1 reads SGHDT; CDR2 reads YYEEEE. The length of the CDR3 is 14 residues. Trimming removed 0 bases at V and 7 bases at J, with 8 bases between. CDR3 residues: CASSLGQGNSPLHF. In DNA form, the CDR3 reads TGTGCCAGCAGCTTGGGCCAGGGAAATTCACCCCTCCACTTT.

This clone was seen just once. This rearrangement joins TRBV18 to TRBJ2-2, with 14 bases matching TRBD2. The CDR3 consists of 18 residues. The ends lost 3 bases at V and 7 bases at J; junction bases unmatched: 10. Germline CDR1 KGHSH, CDR2 LQKENI. The CDR3 sequence: CASSPKTSGGAPGGELFF. The CDR3 region has the DNA TGTGCCAGCTCACCTAAGACTAGCGGGGGGGCCCCTGGCGGGGAGCTGTTTTTT.

This clone turned up a few times. This chain links TRBV7-3 with TRBJ1-1; TRBD1 might be the D (5 bases). There are 13 residues in the CDR3. Germline CDR1 and CDR2: SGHTA and FQGTGA. Trimming stripped 3 bases from V and 1 base from J, with 6 bases between. The chain's CDR3 is CASSFQGNTEAFF. The CDR3 DNA reads as TGTGCCAGCAGCTTTCAGGGGAACACTGAAGCTTTCTTT.

V usage is TRBV6-5 and J usage is TRBJ2-5; D possibly corresponds to TRBD2 (6 bases). The germline V and J ends were trimmed by 0 bases and 2 bases, with 7 bases remaining between them. The CDR3 consists of 14 residues. Germline lookup yields CDR1 MNHEY and CDR2 SVGAGI. In DNA form, the CDR3 reads TGTGCCAGCAGTTACTCGGAGGGGCAAGAGACCCAGTACTTC. It specifies CASSYSEGQETQYF.